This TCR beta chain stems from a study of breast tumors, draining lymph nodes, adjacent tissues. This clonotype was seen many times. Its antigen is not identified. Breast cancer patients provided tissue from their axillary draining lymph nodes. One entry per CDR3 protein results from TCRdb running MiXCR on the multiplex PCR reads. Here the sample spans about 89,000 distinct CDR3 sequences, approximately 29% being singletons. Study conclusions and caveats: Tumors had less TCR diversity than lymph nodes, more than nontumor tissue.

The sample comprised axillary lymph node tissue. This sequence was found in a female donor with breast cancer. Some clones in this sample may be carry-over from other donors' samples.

CDR3 in DNA: TGTGCCACCAGTGATGTGGGGGCGGGACAGGTCTACAATGAGCAGTTCTTC. Its translation is CATSDVGAGQVYNEQFF. This chain connects TRBV24-1 to TRBJ2-1; TRBD1 aligns across 8 bases. This CDR3 is 17 amino acids long. The germline V gene encodes CDR1 KGHDR and CDR2 SFDVKD. V lost 3 bases and J lost 3; bases outside the gene matches: 9.